This TCR beta chain was profiled in a study of OX40 agonist ivuxolimab in advanced cancers. In the study overall: Dose-escalation patients had hepatocellular carcinoma, melanoma, renal cell or head and neck cancer. Three patients got partial responses; one had hepatocellular carcinoma and two had cutaneous melanoma. General observations from the study: CD8+ T cells averaged more expanded clones than CD4+.

Assay: immunoSEQ multiplex PCR; the TCRdb copy retains only in-frame clones and omits some. This sample has around 77,000 clones; 85% occur once, and the top ten carry around 0.6%. V trimming: 5 bases; J trimming: 6 bases; junction bases outside the gene matches: 3. The CDR3 runs to 14 residues. The germline V gene encodes CDR1 ENHRY and CDR2 SYGVKD. Comments on this clone: As yet, its antigen is unknown.

The V and J genes are TRBV10-3 and TRBJ1-4; 10 nucleotides line up with TRBD1. The receptor's source is an adult with an advanced solid tumor such as melanoma, head and neck, liver or kidney cancer. This specimen consisted of CD4+ or CD8+ T cells sorted from blood, obtained in a trial of the OX40 agonist ivuxolimab. DNA of the CDR3: TGTGCCATCAGTTCCGGGACAGGGGATGAAAAACTGTTTTTT. This encodes CAISSGTGDEKLFF.